One TCR beta chain is described in this entry. Its binding antigen is unknown. Qualities for individual bases were not recorded, and no much larger clone is one base off. The CDR3, from cysteine to phenylalanine, totals 14 residues. Here the CDR3 DNA is all that survives: 42 bases in frame from base 1. The V and J ends are trimmed by 6 bases and 5 bases, leaving 16 bases between them. According to the germline V gene, CDR1 reads MGHDK and CDR2 reads SYGVNS. TCR CDR3 regions were amplified from genomic DNA by multiplex PCR using the deep immunoSEQ assay. Genomic DNA extracted from each cell subset was distributed evenly over all wells of several immunoSEQ 96-well plates, and each plate served as one replicate. For sorted subsets, around 200 ng genomic DNA, equal to tens of thousands of T cell genomes, was loaded into each replicate PCR. Purified libraries were measured with a Qubit 3.0 fluorometer, size-checked on a Bioanalyzer 2100, and measured again with the KAPA Library Quantification kit. Every immunoSEQ 96-well plate was sequenced on a separate single-read 150-cycle Illumina NextSeq 550 flow cell. In the paper's pipeline: The immunoSEQ output contained only junctional sequences without quality scores, so filtering could not match that applied to full-length reads. Sequences were annotated with PyIR, a Python wrapper for IgBLAST v1.9, and V/J genes and CDR3 were assigned using IMGT germline references. Reads were removed for weak V/J assignments (E-value above 1e-6), missing CDR3, stop codons, out-of-frame junctions, or ambiguous translated residues. V3J clonotypes were defined as sequences sharing the same inferred V gene, J gene, and CDR3 amino acid sequence. Percentage overlap between repertoires was computed as shared unique clonotypes divided by the size of the smaller repertoire. Three approaches were used to assess repertoire richness: RTK rarefaction, the Chao1 estimator, and Recon v2.1 estimates of unobserved clonotypes. For all TCRbeta clonotypes obtained by the gDNA method from a few donors, generation probabilities were computed with OLGA. TCRdb took this table from immuneACCESS and kept in-frame rearrangements with V and J called. Such tables lack part of the clones; where checked against another copy, unresolved V genes explain under half of the gap, and the rest is unexplained. The DNA gave D and trimming, while V, J and clone size come from that table. Recorded for this sample are over 700,000 clones; 55% to 75% of them occurred a single time. The ten largest clones capture more than 1.5% of the sample.

The data are from a study of shared clonotypes between healthy human individuals (dated by TCRdb to about 2020). In terms of the full investigation: Three men and two women, aged 18 to 49 years, made up the cohort. For each donor, three plates each were used for CD4 naive and CD4 memory, two plates were used for CD8 naive, and one plate was used for CD8 memory. The study deeply sequenced blood TCR repertoires of about 5 healthy adults to estimate repertoire size and the extent of clonotype sharing between individuals. To increase sequencing depth and limit assay-specific biases, TCR repertoire library preparation and sequencing were carried out by different laboratories using diverse techniques. Per donor, leukapheresis produced somewhere between about 0.85 and 9.5 billion PBMCs. Results and caveats for the whole study, not just this receptor: Clonotypes shared by all four sorted-subset donors showed higher generation probabilities than non-shared clonotypes. Naive subsets generally had larger estimated clonotype richness than memory subsets did. About 5% of naive CD4, 3.5% of naive CD8, 2% to 2.5% of memory CD4, and less than 0.45% of memory CD8 clonotypes were shared across a few donors. Sampling was limited to blood, and TCR repertoires in tissue likely differ from TCR repertoires in blood. Because the study included only a small number of donors, the genetic and exposure-history diversity represented was limited. Rarefaction of sorted-subset datasets indicated incomplete sequencing despite the large sequencing depth. Pairwise subsampling led to the expectation that sequencing depth would affect the degree of clonotype sharing among donors.

The donors were healthy, HIV-negative adults who had no recently reported acute infections or vaccinations. Every donor was a Caucasian adult living in Nashville, Tennessee, USA. Magnetic negative selection was used to enrich CD4+ T cells, after which naive cells were positively selected on CD45RA and the negative fraction became the memory subset. After blood collection by leukapheresis, PBMCs were isolated using Ficoll-Histopaque density gradient centrifugation and then cryopreserved in the vapor phase of liquid nitrogen. Purity and quantity of every magnetically sorted T cell population were checked by analytical flow cytometry. Genomic DNA was isolated from each sorted fraction and quantified by UV absorbance on a Nanodrop 2000c.

Recombination joined TRBV25-1 with TRBJ2-5; the D region may be TRBD1 or TRBD2, each matching 5 bases equally. This sequence was found in a woman in her twenties or thirties in good health. The sample consisted of memory CD4+ T cells sorted from blood. In light of the paper, this sample's cell subset or site label describes: CD45RA-negative fraction. The CDR3 region has the sequence CASSAGTTTETQYF. Read as DNA, the sequence is TGTGCCAGCAGCGCCGGGACGACAACTGAGACCCAGTACTTC. Here the CDR3 is joined to the reference TRBV25-1 and TRBJ2-5 genes, and the full variable domain is: EADIYQTPRYLVIGTGKKITLECSQTMGHDKMYWYQQDPGMELHLIHYSYGVNSTEKGDLSSESTVSRIRTEHFPLTLESARPSHTSQYLCASSAGTTTETQYFGPGTRLLVL.